This is a list of T cell receptor beta chains from one sample in a study of blood T cell repertoires in COVID-19. Data came from immunoSEQ multiplex PCR; TCRdb stores just in-frame clones and leaves some out. The data show 130,000 or so clones, about 89% seen once. Input material: peripheral blood. These receptors were taken from a man aged 50-60 years with active or convalescent COVID-19. Each CDR3 is given with its conserved first and last residue. A D gene is named only where the DNA matches it firmly. The size entry is marked missing in some rows and otherwise reads once, few, many or a size class.

>TRBV3-1/TRBV3-2|TRBJ2-2|.|TRBD1
CASSQEDRANTGELFF
TGTGCCAGCAGCCAAGAGGACAGGGCTAACACCGGGGAGCTGTTTTTT
>TRBV5-4|TRBJ2-7|.|.
CASSTKTGSYEQYF
TGTGCCAGCAGCACTAAGACAGGATCCTACGAGCAGTACTTC
>TRBV7-2|TRBJ2-7|.|.
CASSLGGQSPYEQYF
TGTGCCAGCAGCTTAGGGGGGCAGTCACCCTACGAGCAGTACTTC
>TRBV7-2|TRBJ2-2|.|.
CASSSNRDTGELFF
TGTGCCAGCAGCTCTAACAGGGACACCGGGGAGCTGTTTTTT
>TRBV2|TRBJ2-1|.|TRBD2
CASSSNSGGATHEQFF
TGTGCCAGCAGTTCCAATAGCGGGGGGGCCACCCATGAGCAGTTCTTC
>TRBV7-2|TRBJ2-7|.|TRBD2
CASSPGLAGAYEQYF
TGTGCCAGCAGCCCCGGACTAGCGGGAGCCTACGAGCAGTACTTC
>TRBV6-6|TRBJ1-5|.|.
CASSSFHLDQPQHF
TGTGCCAGCAGCTCCTTCCACTTGGATCAGCCCCAGCATTTT
>TRBV6-6|TRBJ2-1|.|TRBD2
CASSYGAGFTFDEQFF
TGTGCCAGCAGTTACGGAGCGGGATTTACTTTTGATGAGCAGTTCTTC
>TRBV7-2|TRBJ1-5|.|TRBD1
CASSLDRGSNQPQHF
TGTGCCAGCAGCTTAGACAGGGGTAGCAATCAGCCCCAGCATTTT
>TRBV18|TRBJ2-2|once|.
CASSPLPTNTGELFF
TGTGCCAGCTCACCACTGCCAACTAACACCGGGGAGCTGTTTTTT
>TRBV5-4|TRBJ2-7|.|TRBD1
CASSPDRVGYEQYF
TGTGCCAGCAGCCCCGACAGGGTTGGGTACGAGCAGTACTTC
>TRBV30|TRBJ2-7|.|TRBD2
CASSGFSSYEQYF
TGTGCCTCTAGCGGGTTTAGCTCCTACGAGCAGTACTTC
>TRBV6-5|TRBJ1-1|.|TRBD1
CASSTNTGGEAFF
TGTGCCAGCAGCACCAATACAGGGGGCGAAGCTTTCTTT
>TRBV29-1|TRBJ2-2|.|TRBD1
CSVLLPTGAVTGELFF
TGCAGCGTCCTATTACCTACAGGGGCCGTCACCGGGGAGCTGTTTTTT
>TRBV19|TRBJ1-3|.|TRBD1
CASSINRGTGNTIYF
TGTGCCAGTAGTATCAACAGGGGTACTGGAAACACCATATATTTT
>TRBV20-1|TRBJ2-7|once|.
CSARLTDEQYF
TGCAGTGCTAGACTGACAGACGAGCAGTACTTC
>TRBV29-1|TRBJ1-1|many|.
CSVGIMRNTEAFF
TGCAGCGTTGGCATTATGCGGAACACTGAAGCTTTCTTT
>TRBV19|TRBJ1-2|.|.
CASSTLAGTTGYTF
TGTGCCAGTAGTACCTTAGCCGGGACAACTGGCTACACCTTC
>TRBV9|TRBJ1-2|.|TRBD1
CASSVGTGGYGYTF
TGTGCCAGCAGCGTAGGGACAGGCGGCTATGGCTACACCTTC
>TRBV19|TRBJ2-1|.|TRBD2
CASGRTSGSSYNEQFF
TGTGCCAGTGGGAGGACTAGCGGGAGTTCCTACAATGAGCAGTTCTTC
>TRBV2|TRBJ1-5|.|.
CASSETRRVGQPQHF
TGTGCCAGCAGTGAAACTCGCAGGGTTGGGCAGCCCCAGCATTTT
>TRBV28|TRBJ2-3|.|.
CASRKTQGTTQYF
TGTGCCAGCAGAAAAACACAGGGAACTACGCAGTATTTT
>TRBV5-1|TRBJ2-1|.|.
CASSLVWQAAYNEQFF
TGCGCCAGCAGCTTGGTTTGGCAGGCAGCCTACAATGAGCAGTTCTTC
>TRBV14|TRBJ1-2|.|.
CASSQETAGGYTF
TGTGCCAGCAGCCAAGAGACCGCGGGTGGCTACACCTTC
>TRBV4-1|TRBJ1-4|.|TRBD1
CASSQETGDVEKLFF
TGCGCCAGCAGCCAAGAAACAGGGGATGTGGAAAAACTGTTTTTT
>TRBV6-2/TRBV6-3|TRBJ1-2|.|.
CASSSHGRFRNGYTF
TGTGCCAGCAGCTCCCACGGGAGGTTTCGAAACGGCTACACCTTC
>TRBV6-5|TRBJ2-7|.|TRBD1
CASSTTRDSYEQYF
TGTGCCAGCAGCACAACCCGGGACAGCTACGAGCAGTACTTC
>TRBV5-1|TRBJ1-5|.|.
CASSLAGNQPQHF
TGCGCCAGCAGCTTGGCAGGGAATCAGCCCCAGCATTTT
>TRBV28|TRBJ2-7|.|TRBD2
CASSLGTSGIPYEQYF
TGTGCCAGCAGTTTAGGGACTAGCGGGATCCCCTACGAGCAGTACTTC
>TRBV2|TRBJ1-5|.|.
CASSGGYSNQPQHF
TGTGCCAGCAGCGGGGGGTATAGCAATCAGCCCCAGCATTTT
>TRBV11-2|TRBJ2-7|.|TRBD1
CASSLTGSSSYEQYF
TGTGCCAGCAGCTTGACAGGGTCGAGCTCCTACGAGCAGTACTTC
>TRBV10-3|TRBJ2-1|.|TRBD2
CAIRTTSGSSYNEQFF
TGTGCCATCAGGACAACTAGCGGGAGCTCCTACAATGAGCAGTTCTTC
>TRBV10-2|TRBJ2-5|.|.
CASRVREETQYF
TGCGCCAGCAGGGTCCGCGAGGAGACCCAGTACTTC
>TRBV4-2|TRBJ2-5|once|.
CASSQSQGSQETQYF
TGTGCCAGCAGCCAATCGCAGGGGTCCCAAGAGACCCAGTACTTC
>TRBV4-1|TRBJ2-1|.|TRBD1
CASSQGVGQGSNEQFF
TGCGCCAGCAGCCAAGGGGTGGGACAGGGGTCAAATGAGCAGTTCTTC
>TRBV5-1|TRBJ2-3|.|.
CASSTLVTDTQYF
TGCGCCAGCAGCACCTTAGTGACAGATACGCAGTATTTT
>TRBV5-6|TRBJ1-2|.|TRBD1
CASSLNRGLGYTF
TGTGCCAGCAGCTTGAACAGGGGGCTCGGCTACACCTTC
>TRBV7-2|TRBJ1-2|.|TRBD1
CASSPGTEHYGYTF
TGTGCCAGCAGCCCGGGGACAGAACACTATGGCTACACCTTC
>TRBV7-2|TRBJ2-7|.|TRBD1
CASSRRGSYEQYF
TGTGCCAGCAGCCGCAGGGGGAGCTACGAGCAGTACTTC
>TRBV5-1|TRBJ2-1|.|.
CASSLVQGLNEQFF
TGCGCCAGCAGCTTGGTTCAGGGGCTCAATGAGCAGTTCTTC
>TRBV6-4|TRBJ1-6|.|.
CASSDSQGTPLHF
TGTGCCAGCAGTGACTCACAGGGAACACCCCTCCACTTT
>TRBV28|TRBJ2-7|.|.
CASSLWGASSYEQYF
TGTGCCAGCAGTTTATGGGGGGCCAGCTCCTACGAGCAGTACTTC
>TRBV27|TRBJ2-7|.|TRBD2
CASSLRGAGYEQYF
TGTGCCAGCAGTTTGCGGGGGGCGGGCTACGAGCAGTACTTC
>TRBV30|TRBJ2-3|.|TRBD1
CAWNRGTTDTQYF
TGTGCCTGGAACAGGGGGACCACAGATACGCAGTATTTT
>TRBV19|TRBJ2-2|.|TRBD2
CASRPGGGRGSNTGELFF
TGTGCCAGTAGACCGGGGGGCGGGAGGGGTTCGAACACCGGGGAGCTGTTTTTT
>TRBV4-3|TRBJ2-3|.|TRBD2
CASSRLAGGLTDTQYF
TGCGCCAGCAGCCGGCTAGCGGGGGGCCTTACAGATACGCAGTATTTT
>TRBV19|TRBJ1-2|once|.
CASSTYTESYGYTF
TGTGCCAGTAGTACCTACACGGAGTCTTATGGCTACACCTTC
>TRBV5-6|TRBJ1-2|.|.
CASSFHGNYGYTF
TGTGCCAGCAGCTTCCACGGGAACTATGGCTACACCTTC
>TRBV5-1|TRBJ2-2|.|TRBD1
CASRQDTGGGTGELFF
TGCGCCAGCAGACAGGATACAGGGGGCGGCACCGGGGAGCTGTTTTTT
>TRBV4-3|TRBJ1-2|once|.
CASSRKVWESTTYGYTF
TGCGCCAGCAGCCGAAAGGTCTGGGAGTCCACCACCTATGGCTACACCTTC
>TRBV2|TRBJ2-3|.|.
CASRRVTDTQYF
TGTGCCAGCCGAAGAGTAACAGATACGCAGTATTTT
>TRBV14|TRBJ1-2|few|.
CASSQGTGPYGYTF
TGTGCCAGCAGCCAAGGAACAGGGCCCTATGGCTACACCTTC
>TRBV11-3|TRBJ2-1|once|TRBD2
CASSLAGTTYNEQFF
TGTGCCAGCAGCTTAGCAGGGACTACGTACAATGAGCAGTTCTTC
>TRBV14|TRBJ1-1|.|.
CASSSGGAYSEAFF
TGTGCCAGCAGCTCGGGGGGAGCATATTCTGAAGCTTTCTTT
>TRBV2|TRBJ1-2|.|TRBD1
CASVRDRGNYGYTF
TGTGCCAGCGTCCGGGACAGGGGCAACTATGGCTACACCTTC
>TRBV2|TRBJ2-7|.|TRBD1
CASSEGGGQGLYEQYF
TGTGCCAGCAGTGAAGGGGGGGGACAGGGACTCTACGAGCAGTACTTC
>TRBV11-2|TRBJ1-1|.|TRBD1
CASSFQGVNTEAFF
TGTGCCAGCAGCTTCCAGGGGGTGAACACTGAAGCTTTCTTT
>TRBV20-1|TRBJ2-7|.|.
CSASARGYEQYF
TGCAGTGCTAGTGCCAGGGGCTACGAGCAGTACTTC
>TRBV30|TRBJ2-7|.|TRBD1
CAWSAWTGDEQYF
TGTGCCTGGAGTGCATGGACAGGGGACGAGCAGTACTTC